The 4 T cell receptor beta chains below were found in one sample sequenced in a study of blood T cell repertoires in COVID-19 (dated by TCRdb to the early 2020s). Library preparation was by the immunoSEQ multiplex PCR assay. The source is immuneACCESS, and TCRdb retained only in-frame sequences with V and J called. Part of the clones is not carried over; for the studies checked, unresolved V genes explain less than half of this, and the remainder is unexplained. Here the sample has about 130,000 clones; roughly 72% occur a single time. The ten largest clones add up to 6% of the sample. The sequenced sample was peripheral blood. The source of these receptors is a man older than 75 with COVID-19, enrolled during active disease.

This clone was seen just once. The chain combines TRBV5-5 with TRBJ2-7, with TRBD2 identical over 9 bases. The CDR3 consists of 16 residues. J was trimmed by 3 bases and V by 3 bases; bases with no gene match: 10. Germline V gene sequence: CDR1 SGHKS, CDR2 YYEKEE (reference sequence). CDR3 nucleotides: TGTGCCAGCAGCTGGACTAGCGTCCTAACGGTCTACGAGCAGTACTTC. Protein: CASSWTSVLTVYEQYF.

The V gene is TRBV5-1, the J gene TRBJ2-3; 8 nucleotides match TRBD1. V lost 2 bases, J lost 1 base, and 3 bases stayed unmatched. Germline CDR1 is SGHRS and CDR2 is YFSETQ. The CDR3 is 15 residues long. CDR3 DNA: TGCGCCAGCAGCTTTGGACAGGGAGGCACAGATACGCAGTATTTT. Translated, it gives CASSFGQGGTDTQYF.

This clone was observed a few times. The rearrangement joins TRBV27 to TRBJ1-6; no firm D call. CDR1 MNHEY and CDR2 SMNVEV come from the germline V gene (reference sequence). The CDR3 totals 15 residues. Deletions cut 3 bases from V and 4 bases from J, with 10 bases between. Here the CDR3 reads CASSFLGVYNSPLHF. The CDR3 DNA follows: TGTGCCAGCAGTTTTCTGGGAGTTTATAATTCACCCCTCCACTTT.

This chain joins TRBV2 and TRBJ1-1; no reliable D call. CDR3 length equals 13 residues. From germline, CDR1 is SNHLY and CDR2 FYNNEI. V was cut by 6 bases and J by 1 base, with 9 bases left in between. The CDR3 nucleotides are TGTGCCAGCAGCGCTCAGTGGAACACTGAAGCTTTCTTT. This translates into CASSAQWNTEAFF.